The entry below describes one TCR beta chain. The data were obtained in a study of cytomegalovirus exposure and HLA in healthy donors. This CDR3 contains 18 residues. The primer mix had 60 Vbeta and 13 Jbeta primers. Profiling relied on immunoSEQ multiplex PCR, and the TCRdb table lists in-frame clones only, not all of them. The top ten hold just over 2.5% of the sample, which has fewer than 200,000 clones, about 85% seen once. This rearrangement joins TRBV21-1 to TRBJ2-2; whether TRBD2, the table's D call, matches the DNA was not checked. TRBV21-1 counts as a pseudogene. The TCR was taken from a man between 25 and 39 years old in good health and CMV-seropositive. Input material: PBMCs. CDR3 DNA: TGTGCCAGCAGCAAGGGGCCGGGGGAGCGGGAGAAGGGCGGGGAGCTGTTTTTT. Translation gives CASSKGPGEREKGGELFF.